This is a list of T cell receptor beta chains from one sample in a study of cytomegalovirus exposure and HLA in healthy donors. Clones were sequenced by immunoSEQ multiplex PCR, and TCRdb holds only the in-frame ones, with some missing. The sample holds about 82,000 clones. The material sequenced was PBMCs. The receptor source for this set is a woman aged 25 to 39 in good health and CMV-seronegative. Each CDR3 is given with its conserved first and last residue. Fields, in order: J gene, V gene, CDR3 protein.

j_gene: TRBJ1-2; v_gene: TRBV28; CDR3aa: CASRGFSVEGYTF
j_gene: TRBJ2-5; v_gene: TRBV5-1; CDR3aa: CASSPTTEETQYF
j_gene: TRBJ1-6; v_gene: TRBV19; CDR3aa: CASSVTGPNNSPLHF
j_gene: .; v_gene: TRBV30; CDR3aa: CAWNQGSSYEQYF
j_gene: TRBJ1-5; v_gene: TRBV6-1; CDR3aa: CASSERQPNYANSNQPQHF
j_gene: TRBJ1-3; v_gene: TRBV6-1; CDR3aa: CASSSREWSGNTIYF
j_gene: TRBJ1-1; v_gene: TRBV18; CDR3aa: CASSLTGQGKSNTEAFF
j_gene: TRBJ1-4; v_gene: TRBV4-1; CDR3aa: CASSQEQGLATNEKLFF
j_gene: TRBJ2-1; v_gene: TRBV5-5; CDR3aa: CASSLAGESYNEQFF
j_gene: TRBJ1-3; v_gene: TRBV7-9; CDR3aa: CASSWEKLQISSGNTIYF
j_gene: TRBJ2-1; v_gene: TRBV9; CDR3aa: CASSVGSAGDPYNEQFF
j_gene: TRBJ2-5; v_gene: TRBV30; CDR3aa: CAWSTYWSGETQYF
j_gene: TRBJ1-4; v_gene: TRBV30; CDR3aa: CAWSARQGGKLFF
j_gene: TRBJ1-6; v_gene: TRBV19; CDR3aa: CASSMIADRVNSPLHF
j_gene: TRBJ1-4; v_gene: TRBV7-9; CDR3aa: CASSATGPFEKLFF
j_gene: TRBJ1-1; v_gene: TRBV6-6; CDR3aa: CASSPGTVGEAFF
j_gene: TRBJ1-5; v_gene: TRBV6-1; CDR3aa: CASSEWADRGNSNQPQHF
j_gene: TRBJ2-3; v_gene: TRBV5-1; CDR3aa: CASSIGQGTDTQYF
j_gene: TRBJ1-6; v_gene: TRBV7-2; CDR3aa: CASSLGSGGGYSPLHF
j_gene: TRBJ2-3; v_gene: TRBV7-9; CDR3aa: CASSLDRLAAGDTQYF
j_gene: TRBJ2-1; v_gene: TRBV18; CDR3aa: CASSPLPTVDSYNEQFF
j_gene: TRBJ2-5; v_gene: TRBV2; CDR3aa: CASSDGGETQYF
j_gene: TRBJ2-1; v_gene: TRBV5-6; CDR3aa: CASSLINNEQFF
j_gene: TRBJ1-1; v_gene: TRBV29-1; CDR3aa: CSVVIALASEAFF
j_gene: TRBJ1-5; v_gene: TRBV19; CDR3aa: CASSFQGAQPQHF
j_gene: TRBJ2-1; v_gene: TRBV27; CDR3aa: CASSSSGSNEQFF
j_gene: TRBJ2-7; v_gene: TRBV30; CDR3aa: CAWTRTGSYEQYF
j_gene: TRBJ1-1; v_gene: TRBV5-6; CDR3aa: CASSMIGRDTEAFF
j_gene: TRBJ1-2; v_gene: TRBV6-5; CDR3aa: CASSYSRRGQDYGYTF
j_gene: TRBJ1-2; v_gene: TRBV5-1; CDR3aa: CASRVGTGDSYGYTF
j_gene: TRBJ2-5; v_gene: TRBV5-1; CDR3aa: CASSLELRTGVETQYF
j_gene: TRBJ1-6; v_gene: TRBV6-6; CDR3aa: CASSYRDRGYPSPLHF
j_gene: TRBJ1-4; v_gene: TRBV30; CDR3aa: CAWSPWQGKSEKLFF
j_gene: TRBJ1-3; v_gene: TRBV30; CDR3aa: CAWSGGAPSGNTIYF
j_gene: TRBJ1-2; v_gene: TRBV7-9; CDR3aa: CASSQGDNANYGYTF
j_gene: TRBJ2-3; v_gene: TRBV15; CDR3aa: CATSRDRAGNRDTQYF
j_gene: TRBJ2-1; v_gene: TRBV7-8; CDR3aa: CASSLVTSGEYNEQFF